These 31 T cell receptor beta chains originate from one sample sequenced in a study of cytomegalovirus exposure and HLA in healthy donors. Primers included in the PCR were 60 Vbeta and 13 Jbeta primers. This table comes from immunoSEQ multiplex PCR, and its TCRdb copy is limited to in-frame clones, with some not included. The sample shows around 150,000 clones, roughly 73% of them seen only once. The specimen was PBMCs. The receptor source for this set is a woman aged 40-49 years in good health and CMV-seropositive.

The V call is TRBV18, the J call TRBJ2-5; TRBD2 matches at 9 bases. The junction had 10 bases not matched to a gene; V was cut back by 2 bases and J by 6 bases. The CDR3 length is 16 residues. Germline CDR1 KGHSH, CDR2 LQKENI. The CDR3 protein is CASSPGIAGVEKTQYF. DNA for the CDR3: TGTGCCAGCTCACCAGGTATAGCGGGAGTAGAAAAGACCCAGTACTTC.

The rearrangement joins TRBV28 to TRBJ2-5, with 7 positions matching TRBD2. With the DNA end fitting TRBJ2-7 better, the J assignment may be wrong. This CDR3 is 14 amino acids long. Germline-derived CDR1 and CDR2 are MDHEN and SYDVKM. The CDR3 reads CASKGAGVRNEQYF. The CDR3 DNA follows: TGTGCCAGCAAAGGGGCGGGAGTTCGCAACGAGCAGTACTTC.

This clone was seen a single time. The rearrangement links TRBV6-1 to TRBJ1-4; 9 bases are a match to TRBD1. V trimming: 4 bases; J trimming: 6 bases; junction bases outside the gene matches: 6. The CDR3 is 15 amino acids. Germline-derived CDR1 and CDR2 are MNHNS and SASEGT. The CDR3 is CASSAGTGSYEKLFF. The CDR3 nucleotides are TGTGCCAGCAGTGCCGGGACAGGGTCGTATGAAAAACTGTTTTTT.

The chain joins TRBV5-1 to TRBJ2-7, with D perhaps TRBD1 (6 bases). With 4 bases removed from V and 2 bases from J, the gap between germline ends came to 16 bases. The CDR3 runs to 15 residues. Germline values: CDR1 SGHRS, CDR2 YFSETQ. CDR3 region: CASSRDTDSTYEQYF. In DNA, the CDR3 is TGCGCCAGCAGCCGGGACACGGACAGCACCTACGAGCAGTACTTC.

CDR3 protein: CASSATGGTGTYGYTF. CDR3 nucleotides: TGTGCCAGCTCAGCAACAGGCGGGACAGGGACCTATGGCTACACCTTC. The V call is TRBV18, the J call TRBJ1-2, with TRBD1 matching over 9 bases. Germline loops: CDR1 KGHSH, CDR2 LQKENI. CDR3 length: 16 residues. V shed 5 bases, J shed 4 bases, and the junction held 11 bases outside the gene matches. The full variable domain, in which reference TRBV18 and TRBJ1-2 provide the parts outside the CDR3, is NAGVMQNPRHLVRRRGQEARLRCSPMKGHSHVYWYRQLPEEGLKFMVYLQKENIIDESGMPKERFSAEFPKEGPSILRIQQVVRGDSAAYFCASSATGGTGTYGYTFGSGTRLTVV.

This clone was seen only a few times. The V call is TRBV7-9, the J call TRBJ1-2; possibly TRBD1 for D (5 bases). V lost 5 bases, J lost 3 bases, and 10 bases lay in between. This CDR3 has 13 residues. Germline V gene sequence: CDR1 SEHNR, CDR2 FQNEAQ (reference sequence). The CDR3 loop reads CASSQGIDYGYTF. The CDR3 nucleotides read TGTGCCAGCAGCCAGGGAATCGACTATGGCTACACCTTC.

The chain combines TRBV27 with TRBJ2-1; TRBD2 is a possible D gene (6 bases). V was cut by 3 bases and J by 4 bases, with 16 bases left in between. Per germline, CDR1 MNHEY and CDR2 SMNVEV (reference sequence). The CDR3 has 16 amino acids. The DNA of the CDR3 is TGTGCCAGCAGTTTTCCGACTAGAGGACTTTACAATGAGCAGTTCTTC. Protein: CASSFPTRGLYNEQFF.

The rearrangement links TRBV5-1 to TRBJ2-3; D may be TRBD2 (6 bases). CDR1 SGHRS and CDR2 YFSETQ come from the germline V gene. The V gene lost 2 bases and the J gene lost 4 bases, with 14 bases spanning the gap. The CDR3 consists of 15 residues. This CDR3 is CASSFGGPGADTQYF. The CDR3 bases are TGCGCCAGCAGCTTCGGAGGGCCCGGGGCAGATACGCAGTATTTT.

The CDR3 reads CASSARDDSGNTIYF. The CDR3 coding sequence is TGTGCCAGCAGCGCCCGAGATGACTCTGGAAACACCATATATTTT. This chain links TRBV9 with TRBJ1-3; D gene uncertain. The germline V gene encodes CDR1 SGDLS and CDR2 YYNGEE. V was trimmed by 3 bases and J by 0 bases, leaving 10 bases between them. The CDR3 has 15 amino acids.

The CDR3 loop is CASSSEDRDRDQPQHF. CDR3 nucleotide sequence: TGTGCCAGCAGCTCCGAAGACAGGGACCGAGATCAGCCCCAGCATTTT. This chain uses TRBV7-9 with TRBJ1-5; 7 bases line up with TRBD1. CDR3 length: 16 amino acids. V lost 4 bases, J lost 5 bases, and 11 bases stayed unmatched. The germline V gene encodes CDR1 SEHNR and CDR2 FQNEAQ (reference sequence).

The chain links TRBV5-1 to TRBJ2-3, with D hard to call. CDR1 SGHRS and CDR2 YFSETQ come from the germline V gene. The ends were cut back, 0 bases at V and 8 bases at J, with 13 bases in the middle. The length of the CDR3 is 14 residues. CDR3 loop: CASSLDPALSTQYF. CDR3 nucleotide sequence: TGCGCCAGCAGCTTGGATCCCGCACTGAGTACGCAGTATTTT.

This sequence joins TRBV28 and TRBJ2-3; D is unresolved. This CDR3 is built from 13 residues. Germline V lookup: CDR1 MDHEN, CDR2 SYDVKM. Trimming cost V 5 bases and J 0 bases, with 6 bases left between them. The CDR3 sequence is CASSPSSTDTQYF. The CDR3 nucleotides are TGTGCCAGCAGTCCCTCTAGCACAGATACGCAGTATTTT.

The J gene is TRBJ2-7, the V gene TRBV6-1, with 8 bases aligning to TRBD1. Per the germline V gene, CDR1 is MNHNS and CDR2 is SASEGT. This CDR3 contains 14 residues. V dropped 5 bases and J dropped 0; count of bases not matched to a gene: 3. The CDR3 loop is CASSWDRSSYEQYF. The CDR3 coding sequence is TGTGCCAGCAGTTGGGACAGGAGCTCCTACGAGCAGTACTTC.

The chain recombines TRBV28 with TRBJ1-1, with D perhaps TRBD1 (6 bases). The length of the CDR3 is 13 residues. V gave up 11 bases and J gave up 1 base, with 14 bases separating them. Germline V lookup: CDR1 MDHEN, CDR2 SYDVKM. The CDR3 here is CASPGTPNTEAFF. Here the CDR3 DNA reads TGTGCCTCCCCCGGGACACCGAACACTGAAGCTTTCTTT.

The V gene is TRBV28, the J gene TRBJ1-5; weak D call: TRBD1 (5 bases). The V gene's germline CDR1 is MDHEN and CDR2 SYDVKM. V shed 6 bases and J shed 7 bases, with 22 bases lying between them. The CDR3 has 16 amino acids. The CDR3 sequence is CASSPGGGRSRQPQHF. As DNA, the CDR3 is TGTGCCAGCAGCCCCGGGGGGGGAAGGTCGAGGCAGCCCCAGCATTTT.

The V call is TRBV30, the J call TRBJ1-1, with TRBD1 matching 7 bases. Germline CDR1 GTSNPN, CDR2 SVGIG (reference sequence). V was clipped by 2 bases and J by 0 bases; unmatched bases: 3. The CDR3 loop spans 14 amino acids. In DNA form, the CDR3 reads TGTGCCTGGAGTAAGCAGGGGGTGAACACTGAAGCTTTCTTT. This codes for CAWSKQGVNTEAFF.

This clone showed up just once. The V call is TRBV9, the J call TRBJ1-3; 10 bases fit TRBD1. The germline V gene has CDR1 SGDLS and CDR2 YYNGEE. There are 16 residues in the CDR3. With V trimmed by 0 bases and J by 6 bases, 6 bases remained unmatched. CDR3 sequence: CASSVAGTGVENTIYF. For the CDR3, the DNA is TGTGCCAGCAGCGTAGCCGGGACAGGGGTAGAAAACACCATATATTTT.

This rearrangement joins TRBV28 to TRBJ2-7; D not resolved. Trimming took 6 bases from V and 4 from J, leaving 7 bases between them. The CDR3 extends over 11 amino acids. From germline, CDR1 is MDHEN and CDR2 SYDVKM. Here the CDR3 DNA reads TGTGCCAGCAGCCTTACTTACGAGCAGTACTTC. Protein sequence: CASSLTYEQYF.

The rearrangement joins TRBV28 to TRBJ2-1; 10 nucleotides align to TRBD1. The V gene's germline CDR1 is MDHEN and CDR2 SYDVKM. This CDR3 is 17 amino acids long. Trimming removed 1 base from V and 7 bases from J; junction bases left unmatched: 10. CDR3 sequence: CASSLFRLPGQGNEQFF. CDR3 bases: TGTGCCAGCAGTTTATTTCGCCTACCGGGACAGGGGAATGAGCAGTTCTTC.

J is TRBJ1-6 and V is TRBV27; possible D gene TRBD1, 6 bases. The CDR3 runs to 16 residues. Germline CDR1 is MNHEY and CDR2 is SMNVEV (reference sequence). Trimming took 6 bases from V and 0 from J, leaving 12 bases between them. The CDR3: CASRVSGVSYNSPLHF. CDR3 coding DNA: TGTGCCAGCAGGGTTTCAGGGGTCTCCTATAATTCACCCCTCCACTTT.

The V and J genes are TRBV4-2 and TRBJ2-3, with D perhaps TRBD1 (5 bases). The germline V gene has CDR1 LGHNA and CDR2 YNFKEQ. This CDR3 has 17 residues. Trimming removed 0 bases at V and 2 bases at J, with 15 bases between. The DNA for the CDR3 is TGTGCCAGCAGCCAAGATGTAGCCCAGGGCCCCACAGATACGCAGTATTTT. Encoded protein: CASSQDVAQGPTDTQYF.

The V and J genes are TRBV7-2 and TRBJ2-7; 7 positions agree with TRBD1. Trimming cost V 5 bases and J 3 bases; bases outside gene matches: 22. This CDR3 comprises 19 residues. Germline V gives CDR1 SGHTA, CDR2 FQGNSA. CDR3 DNA: TGTGCCAGCAGCCAGCTCAGATTTGACGTAGGGGGCCACCACTACGAGCAGTACTTC. This sequence encodes CASSQLRFDVGGHHYEQYF.

The chain uses TRBV13 and TRBJ2-1, with D perhaps TRBD1 (5 bases). CDR3 length: 16 amino acids. In germline, CDR1 is PRHDT, CDR2 FYEKMQ (reference sequence). Trimming removed 1 base from V and 4 bases from J, with 14 bases in between. In DNA, the CDR3 is TGTGCCAGCAGCTTAGCAAGACAGAGCGCTTACAATGAGCAGTTCTTC. Encoded protein: CASSLARQSAYNEQFF.

The chain couples TRBV10-3 to TRBJ1-4; TRBD1 matches 7 bases. Germline-derived CDR1 and CDR2 are ENHRY and SYGVKD. With 5 bases clipped from V and 0 bases from J, the junction kept 6 bases outside the gene matches. This CDR3 has 16 residues. The CDR3 protein is CAISPGQKATNEKLFF. The DNA of the CDR3 is TGTGCCATCAGTCCGGGACAGAAAGCAACTAATGAAAAACTGTTTTTT.

This clone was observed a few times. This chain joins TRBV7-8 and TRBJ2-7, with 9 bases fitting TRBD1. V shed 4 bases, J shed 8 bases, and the junction held 6 bases outside the gene matches. The CDR3 spans 13 residues. CDR1 is SGHVS and CDR2 is FQNEAQ in the germline V gene. The CDR3 loop reads CASSSSGTGKQYF. The CDR3 nucleotides are TGTGCCAGCAGCTCCTCCGGGACAGGGAAGCAGTACTTC. Supplemented by reference TRBV7-8 and TRBJ2-7, the full variable domain reads GAGVSQSPRYKVAKRGQDVALRCDPISGHVSLFWYQQALGQGPEFLTYFQNEAQLDKSGLPSDRFFAERPEGSVSTLKIQRTQQEDSAVYLCASSSSGTGKQYFGPGTRLTVT.

The gene calls are TRBV6-1 and TRBJ2-5; weak D call: TRBD2 (5 bases). CDR1 and CDR2 (germline): MNHNS, SASEGT. This CDR3 has 14 residues. The V and J ends lost 6 bases and 5 bases respectively, with 16 bases between them. The CDR3 DNA follows: TGTGCCAGCAGCGGGCCGCACCGCGGGGAGACCCAGTACTTC. Translating it yields CASSGPHRGETQYF.

A remark on this clone: One junction end does not reproduce the germline sequence, and a read error may be involved. The gene calls are TRBV28 and TRBJ2-1, with D hard to call. The CDR3 has 12 amino acids. Germline CDR1 and CDR2: MDHEN and SYDVKM. The CDR3 loop is CASSNSNNEQFF. The DNA for the CDR3 is TGTGCCAGCAGTAACTCCAACAATGAGCAGTTCTTC.

V usage is TRBV6-5 and J usage is TRBJ2-3; D not resolved. Trimming removed 2 bases at V and 4 bases at J, with 10 bases between. Germline lookup yields CDR1 MNHEY and CDR2 SVGAGI. This CDR3 region has 14 residues. This chain's CDR3 is CASSYRRKADTQYF. In DNA form, the CDR3 reads TGTGCCAGCAGTTACCGGCGGAAGGCAGATACGCAGTATTTT.

Only a few counts were recorded for this clone. The chain recombines TRBV5-6 with TRBJ2-7, with TRBD1 identical over 8 bases. CDR1 is SGHDT, CDR2 YYEEEE, per germline. V was clipped by 0 bases and J by 8 bases; unmatched bases: 1. The CDR3 contains 12 residues. The CDR3 bases are TGTGCCAGCAGCTTGGGACAGGGGAAGCAGTACTTC. Protein product: CASSLGQGKQYF. The variable domain in full, with the rest retrieved from reference TRBV5-6 and TRBJ2-7, is DAGVTQSPTHLIKTRGQQVTLRCSPKSGHDTVSWYQQALGQGPQFIFQYYEEEERQRGNFPDRFSGHQFPNYSSELNVNALLLGDSALYLCASSLGQGKQYFGPGTRLTVT.

J is TRBJ1-2 and V is TRBV5-4, with 9 bases fitting TRBD1. The CDR3 runs 17 residues. Germline V CDR1 and CDR2: SGHNT, YYREEE (reference sequence). J gave up 7 bases and V 4 bases, and 17 bases lay outside the gene matches. This CDR3 is CASSTETGGDLRGGYTF. DNA for the CDR3: TGTGCCAGCAGCACGGAGACAGGGGGAGACCTCAGGGGTGGCTACACCTTC. Based on the CDR3 plus reference TRBV5-4 and TRBJ1-2, the full variable domain is ETGVTQSPTHLIKTRGQQVTLRCSSQSGHNTVSWYQQALGQGPQFIFQYYREEENGRGNFPPRFSGLQFPNYSSELNVNALELDDSALYLCASSTETGGDLRGGYTFGSGTRLTVV.

The chain is built from TRBV6-6 and TRBJ2-3; 7 nucleotides line up with TRBD1. V shed 5 bases, J shed 6 bases, and the junction held 2 bases outside the gene matches. The CDR3 is 12 amino acids. The V gene's germline CDR1 is MNHNY and CDR2 SVGAGI (reference sequence). The CDR3 DNA sequence: TGTGCCAGCAGTCCGACAGGGGATACGCAGTATTTT. This gives the protein CASSPTGDTQYF.